Given below is one T cell receptor (beta chain) in context. One junction end does not reproduce the germline sequence, and a read error may be involved. Original analysis: Estimates of nucleated cell counts were drawn from the amplification of reference gene primers. Assay used: immunoSEQ multiplex PCR; TCRdb lists only in-frame clones, some missing. The V and J calls and clone size come from that table; D and trimming were worked out from the DNA. The sample has fewer than 55,000 clones, around 84% seen once. Germline V gene sequence: CDR1 SSHAT, CDR2 FNYEAQ (reference sequence). CDR3 size: 14 residues. This sample is drawn from a study of blood T cell repertoires in COVID-19.

The specimen sequenced was peripheral blood. The rearrangement links TRBV7-7 to TRBJ2-5; possible D gene TRBD2, 5 bases. The TCR was taken from a man between 50 and 59 years old with acute or convalescent COVID-19. CDR3 amino acids: CASSLANSQETQYF. In DNA, the CDR3 is TGTGCTAGCAGCTTAGCGAACAGCCAAGAGACCCAGTACTTC.